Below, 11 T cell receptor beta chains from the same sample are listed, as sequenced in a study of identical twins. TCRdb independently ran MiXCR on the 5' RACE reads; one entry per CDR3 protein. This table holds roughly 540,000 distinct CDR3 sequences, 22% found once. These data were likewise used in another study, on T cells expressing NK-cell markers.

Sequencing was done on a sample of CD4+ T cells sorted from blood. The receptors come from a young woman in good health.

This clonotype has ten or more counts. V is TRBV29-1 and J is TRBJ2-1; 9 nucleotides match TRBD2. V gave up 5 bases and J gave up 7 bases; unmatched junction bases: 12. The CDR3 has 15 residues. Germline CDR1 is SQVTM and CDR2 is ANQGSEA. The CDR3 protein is CSVTQGAGGVNEQFF. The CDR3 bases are TGCAGCGTTACCCAAGGGGCGGGAGGGGTGAATGAGCAGTTCTTC.

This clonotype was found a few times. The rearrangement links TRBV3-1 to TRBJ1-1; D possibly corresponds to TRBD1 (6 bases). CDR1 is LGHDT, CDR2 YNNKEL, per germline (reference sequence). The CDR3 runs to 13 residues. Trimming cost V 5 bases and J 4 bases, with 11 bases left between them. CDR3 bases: TGTGCCAGCAGCAACAGGGAGGGCACTGAAGCTTTCTTT. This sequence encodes CASSNREGTEAFF.

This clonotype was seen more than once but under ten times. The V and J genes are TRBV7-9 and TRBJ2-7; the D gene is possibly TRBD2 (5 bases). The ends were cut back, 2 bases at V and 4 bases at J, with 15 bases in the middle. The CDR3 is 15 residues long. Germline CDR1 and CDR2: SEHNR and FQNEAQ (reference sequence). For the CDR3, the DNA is TGTGCCAGCAGCTTATCGGGGAACGGGATTTACGAGCAGTACTTC. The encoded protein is CASSLSGNGIYEQYF. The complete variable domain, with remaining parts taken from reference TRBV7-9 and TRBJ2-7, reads DTGVSQNPRHKITKRGQNVTFRCDPISEHNRLYWYRQTLGQGPEFLTYFQNEAQLEKSRLLSDRFSAERPKGSFSTLEIQRTEQGDSAMYLCASSLSGNGIYEQYFGPGTRLTVT.

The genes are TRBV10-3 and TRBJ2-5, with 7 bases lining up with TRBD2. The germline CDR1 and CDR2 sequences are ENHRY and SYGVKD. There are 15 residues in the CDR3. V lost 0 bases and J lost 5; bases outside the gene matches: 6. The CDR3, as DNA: TGTGCCATCAGTGAGTCAGTTCGCGGGAGTGAGACCCAGTACTTC. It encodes CAISESVRGSETQYF.

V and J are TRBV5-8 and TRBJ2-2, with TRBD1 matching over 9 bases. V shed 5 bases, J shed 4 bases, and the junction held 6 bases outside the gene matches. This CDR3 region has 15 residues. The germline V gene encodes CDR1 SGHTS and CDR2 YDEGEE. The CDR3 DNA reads TGTGCCAGCAGTCGGGACAGGGACTTCACCGGGGAGCTGTTTTTT. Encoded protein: CASSRDRDFTGELFF.

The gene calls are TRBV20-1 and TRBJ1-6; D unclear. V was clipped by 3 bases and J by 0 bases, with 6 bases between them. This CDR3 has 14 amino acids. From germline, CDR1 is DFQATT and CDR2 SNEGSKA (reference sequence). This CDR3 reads CSASGSSYNSPLHF. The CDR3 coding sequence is TGCAGTGCTAGCGGGAGCTCCTATAATTCACCCCTCCACTTT.

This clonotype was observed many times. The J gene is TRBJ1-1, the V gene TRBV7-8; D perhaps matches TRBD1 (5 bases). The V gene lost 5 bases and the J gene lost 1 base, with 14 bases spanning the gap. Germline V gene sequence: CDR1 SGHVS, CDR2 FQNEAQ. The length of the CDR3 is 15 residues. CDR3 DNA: TGTGCCAGCAGCCCGTCCGGGGGGAAGAACACTGAAGCTTTCTTT. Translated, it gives CASSPSGGKNTEAFF.

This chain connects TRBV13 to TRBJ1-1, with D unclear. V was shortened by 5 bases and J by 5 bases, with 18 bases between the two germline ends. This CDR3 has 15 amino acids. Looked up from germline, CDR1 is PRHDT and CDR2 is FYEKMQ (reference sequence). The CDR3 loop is CASSPPRLGWTEAFF. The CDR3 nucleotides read TGTGCCAGCAGCCCGCCGAGGCTGGGGTGGACTGAAGCTTTCTTT.

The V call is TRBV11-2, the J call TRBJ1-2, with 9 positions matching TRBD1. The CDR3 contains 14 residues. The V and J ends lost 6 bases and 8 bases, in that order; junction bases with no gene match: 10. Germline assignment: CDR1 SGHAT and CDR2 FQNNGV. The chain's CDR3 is CASRGPGQGEGYTF. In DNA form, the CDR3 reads TGTGCCAGCAGGGGACCGGGACAGGGAGAAGGCTACACCTTC. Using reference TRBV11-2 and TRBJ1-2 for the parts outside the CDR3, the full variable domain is EAGVAQSPRYKIIEKRQSVAFWCNPISGHATLYWYQQILGQGPKLLIQFQNNGVVDDSQLPKDRFSAERLKGVDSTLKIQPAKLEDSAVYLCASRGPGQGEGYTFGSGTRLTVV.

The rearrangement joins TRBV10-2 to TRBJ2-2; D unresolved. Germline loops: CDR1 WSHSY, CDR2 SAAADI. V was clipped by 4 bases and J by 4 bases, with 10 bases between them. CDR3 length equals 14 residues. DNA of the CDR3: TGCGCCAGCAGTGGAAGAGGAATCACCGGGGAGCTGTTTTTT. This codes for CASSGRGITGELFF.

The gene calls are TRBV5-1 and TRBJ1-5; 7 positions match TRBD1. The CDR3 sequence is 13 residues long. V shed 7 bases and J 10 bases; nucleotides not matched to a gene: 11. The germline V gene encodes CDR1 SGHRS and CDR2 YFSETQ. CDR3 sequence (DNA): TGCGCCAGCGGACAGGAGCCGACCTCTCCCCAGCATTTT. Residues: CASGQEPTSPQHF.